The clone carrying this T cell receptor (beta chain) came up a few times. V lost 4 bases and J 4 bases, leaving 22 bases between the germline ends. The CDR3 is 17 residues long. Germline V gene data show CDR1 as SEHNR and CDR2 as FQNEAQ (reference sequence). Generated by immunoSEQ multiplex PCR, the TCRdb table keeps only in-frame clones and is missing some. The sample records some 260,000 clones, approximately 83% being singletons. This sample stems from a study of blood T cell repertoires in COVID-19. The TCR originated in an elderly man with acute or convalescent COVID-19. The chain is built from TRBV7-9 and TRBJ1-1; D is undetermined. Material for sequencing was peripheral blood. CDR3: CASSSSNPGLRGTEAFF. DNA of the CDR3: TGTGCCAGCAGCTCATCTAACCCCGGACTACGGGGCACTGAAGCTTTCTTT.